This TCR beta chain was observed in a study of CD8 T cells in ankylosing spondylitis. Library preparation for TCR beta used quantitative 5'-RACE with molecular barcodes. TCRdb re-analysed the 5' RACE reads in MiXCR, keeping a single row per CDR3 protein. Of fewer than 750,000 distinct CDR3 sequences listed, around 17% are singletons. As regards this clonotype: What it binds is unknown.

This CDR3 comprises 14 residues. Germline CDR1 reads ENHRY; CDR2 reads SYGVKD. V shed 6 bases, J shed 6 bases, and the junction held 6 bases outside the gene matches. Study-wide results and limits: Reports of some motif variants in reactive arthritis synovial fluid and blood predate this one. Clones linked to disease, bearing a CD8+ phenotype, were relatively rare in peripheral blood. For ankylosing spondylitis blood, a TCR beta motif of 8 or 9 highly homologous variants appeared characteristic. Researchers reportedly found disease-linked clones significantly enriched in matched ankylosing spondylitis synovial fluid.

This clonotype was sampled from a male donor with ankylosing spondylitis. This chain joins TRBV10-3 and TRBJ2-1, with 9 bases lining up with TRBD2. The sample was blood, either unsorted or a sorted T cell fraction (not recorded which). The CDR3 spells CAISRTSDGNEQFF. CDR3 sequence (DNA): TGTGCCATCAGCCGGACTAGCGATGGCAATGAGCAGTTCTTC.